This is a list of T cell receptor beta chains from one sample in a study of technical replicates of blood from a few donors. Using immunoSEQ multiplex PCR, the repertoire was profiled, and TCRdb retains in-frame clones only, with some absent. The sample records 60,000 to 80,000 clones, roughly 86% being singletons. The sequenced sample was PBMCs. These receptors came from a human donor in good health. Some clones in this sample may be carry-over from other donors' samples. Both conserved end residues are part of each CDR3. Each record gives: clone size, J gene, D gene, V gene, CDR3 protein, CDR3 DNA. The D gene is left open where the match is weak. Clone size is stated in some rows and not others, as once, few, many or a class when expanded.

abundance: NA; j_gene: TRBJ2-7; d_gene: TRBD2; v_gene: TRBV5-4; CDR3aa: CASSRGGGSGIANEQYF; CDR3nt: TGTGCCAGCAGCCGCGGGGGGGGAAGCGGGATTGCCAACGAGCAGTACTTC
abundance: NA; j_gene: TRBJ2-2; d_gene: NA; v_gene: TRBV19; CDR3aa: CASSIRGTGELFF; CDR3nt: TGTGCCAGTAGTATAAGGGGCACCGGGGAGCTGTTTTTT
abundance: NA; j_gene: TRBJ1-4; d_gene: TRBD1; v_gene: TRBV7-2; CDR3aa: CASSLVRGPEDEKLFF; CDR3nt: TGTGCCAGCAGCTTAGTTAGGGGGCCTGAGGATGAAAAACTGTTTTTT
abundance: NA; j_gene: TRBJ1-1; d_gene: TRBD1; v_gene: TRBV19; CDR3aa: CASRTWGVGQYAFF; CDR3nt: TGTGCCAGTAGAACCTGGGGGGTGGGACAGTATGCTTTCTTT
abundance: NA; j_gene: TRBJ2-5; d_gene: NA; v_gene: TRBV27; CDR3aa: CASRLDSTHRETQYF; CDR3nt: TGTGCCAGCAGGCTGGACTCAACCCACCGGGAGACCCAGTACTTC
abundance: NA; j_gene: TRBJ2-3; d_gene: TRBD1; v_gene: TRBV2; CDR3aa: CASSETRTGSTDTQYF; CDR3nt: TGTGCCAGCAGTGAAACTAGGACAGGCAGCACAGATACGCAGTATTTT
abundance: NA; j_gene: TRBJ1-5; d_gene: TRBD1; v_gene: TRBV27; CDR3aa: CASSLGTGGNQPQHF; CDR3nt: TGTGCCAGCAGTTTAGGGACAGGGGGCAATCAGCCCCAGCATTTT
abundance: once; j_gene: TRBJ2-2; d_gene: NA; v_gene: TRBV6-6; CDR3aa: CASRGRISGNTGELFF; CDR3nt: TGTGCCAGCAGAGGTCGAATTAGCGGGAACACCGGGGAGCTGTTTTTT
abundance: NA; j_gene: TRBJ1-6; d_gene: TRBD1; v_gene: TRBV6-1; CDR3aa: CASGQGFDNSPLHF; CDR3nt: TGTGCCAGCGGACAGGGGTTCGATAATTCACCCCTCCACTTT
abundance: NA; j_gene: TRBJ1-1; d_gene: NA; v_gene: TRBV2; CDR3aa: CASSLRGNTEAFF; CDR3nt: TGTGCCAGCAGTCTCAGGGGGAACACTGAAGCTTTCTTT
abundance: NA; j_gene: TRBJ1-2; d_gene: NA; v_gene: TRBV6-4; CDR3aa: CASKKQTNSYGYTF; CDR3nt: TGTGCCAGCAAGAAACAGACCAACAGCTATGGCTACACCTTC
abundance: NA; j_gene: TRBJ2-5; d_gene: NA; v_gene: TRBV19; CDR3aa: CASSMVGRETQYF; CDR3nt: TGTGCCAGTAGTATGGTGGGGAGAGAGACCCAGTACTTC
abundance: few; j_gene: TRBJ1-1; d_gene: TRBD1; v_gene: TRBV5-3; CDR3aa: CARSQDRSRTEAFF; CDR3nt: TGTGCCAGAAGCCAGGACAGGTCGAGAACTGAAGCTTTCTTT
abundance: NA; j_gene: TRBJ1-6; d_gene: NA; v_gene: TRBV9; CDR3aa: CASSPSRAGQNSPLHF; CDR3nt: TGTGCCAGCAGCCCCAGCCGAGCAGGGCAAAATTCACCCCTCCACTTT
abundance: NA; j_gene: TRBJ1-2; d_gene: TRBD1; v_gene: TRBV5-6; CDR3aa: CASSFGTGYGYTF; CDR3nt: TGTGCCAGCAGCTTCGGGACAGGCTATGGCTACACCTTC
abundance: NA; j_gene: TRBJ1-1; d_gene: TRBD1; v_gene: TRBV5-1; CDR3aa: CASSIKQGWDTEAFF; CDR3nt: TGCGCCAGCAGCATCAAACAGGGGTGGGACACTGAAGCTTTCTTT
abundance: NA; j_gene: TRBJ2-1; d_gene: TRBD2; v_gene: TRBV2; CDR3aa: CASSSGTSGRASFF; CDR3nt: TGTGCCAGCAGTTCCGGGACTAGCGGGAGGGCTTCGTTCTTC
abundance: NA; j_gene: TRBJ1-2; d_gene: NA; v_gene: TRBV4-1; CDR3aa: CASSQNQMTGVYGYTF; CDR3nt: TGCGCCAGCAGCCAAAACCAGATGACAGGCGTCTATGGCTACACCTTC
abundance: NA; j_gene: TRBJ2-7; d_gene: TRBD2; v_gene: TRBV15; CDR3aa: CATSPRGLADEQYF; CDR3nt: TGTGCCACCAGCCCCCGGGGACTAGCGGACGAGCAGTACTTC